Shown below are 25 T cell receptor beta chains from a single sample sequenced in a study of tumor-infiltrating lymphocytes in primary liver carcinoma. Unsorted whole blood yielded the blood RNA, and germline DNA was also extracted. A constant-region primer served to make TCR beta cDNA from about 500 ng total RNA. It was through three nested multiplex PCR rounds of slightly modified ARM-PCR that TCR beta libraries arose. Primers for the first two PCR rounds were TRBV1-TRBV30 forward primers and a C-beta reverse primer (roughly 9 cycles per round). Via MiXCR, TCRdb re-called the multiplex PCR reads, giving one row per CDR3 protein. This table holds over 250,000 distinct CDR3 sequences, 58% found once. Sequenced: peripheral blood. Receptors originate from a woman in her twenties or thirties with primary liver carcinoma and hepatitis B virus infection.

This clonotype was seen ten or more times. The V gene is TRBV12-3 or TRBV12-4, the J gene TRBJ1-4; D is undetermined. V was shortened by 6 bases and J by 10 bases, with 9 bases between the two germline ends. The CDR3 consists of 11 residues. The CDR3 sequence: CASRAGLKLFF. CDR3 bases: TGTGCCAGCAGGGCCGGCCTAAAACTGTTTTTT.

In this sample, this clonotype turned up many times. The chain combines TRBV4-1 with TRBJ2-3, with D unclear. This CDR3 is built from 14 residues. The germline V and J ends were trimmed by 0 bases and 1 base, with 5 bases remaining between them. The V gene's germline CDR1 is MGHRA and CDR2 YSYEKL. The CDR3 loop reads CASSQDYGTDTQYF. CDR3 DNA sequence: TGCGCCAGCAGCCAAGACTATGGCACAGATACGCAGTATTTT.

The chain recombines TRBV4-2 with TRBJ2-5; 14 bases match TRBD2. The CDR3 length is 17 residues. Germline values: CDR1 LGHNA, CDR2 YNFKEQ. The J segment lost 4 bases and the V segment lost 2 bases, leaving 6 bases of the junction unmatched. CDR3 sequence: CASSQQGLAGGRETQYF. The DNA of the CDR3 is TGTGCCAGCAGCCAACAAGGACTAGCGGGAGGTCGAGAGACCCAGTACTTC.

This clonotype was recorded a few times. The genes are TRBV7-9 and TRBJ2-7, with 9 bases aligning to TRBD2. The germline V gene encodes CDR1 SEHNR and CDR2 FQNEAQ (reference sequence). CDR3 length: 15 residues. The ends lost 4 bases at V and 4 bases at J; junction bases unmatched: 8. The CDR3 nucleotides read TGTGCCAGCAGCTCCCGAGCGGGAGGAGGATACGAGCAGTACTTC. Encoded protein: CASSSRAGGGYEQYF.

This clonotype showed up many times. The chain is built from TRBV12-3 or TRBV12-4 and TRBJ1-2, with D unresolved. V was cut by 5 bases and J by 3 bases, with 10 bases left in between. The CDR3 runs 13 residues. The CDR3: CASSTPRYYGYTF. The CDR3 coding sequence is TGTGCCAGCAGTACCCCTAGGTACTATGGCTACACCTTC.

This clonotype came up many times. The chain couples TRBV11-1 to TRBJ2-7; the match to TRBD2 covers 7 bases. Germline V gene data show CDR1 as SGHAT and CDR2 as FQDESV (reference sequence). The CDR3 spans 15 residues. V shed 3 bases and J 6 bases; nucleotides not matched to a gene: 11. The CDR3 spells CASSFSGTGPFEQYF. The CDR3 DNA reads TGTGCCAGCAGCTTCAGCGGGACGGGTCCTTTCGAGCAGTACTTC. The full variable domain, its missing parts supplied by reference TRBV11-1 and TRBJ2-7, is EAEVAQSPRYKITEKSQAVAFWCDPISGHATLYWYRQILGQGPELLVQFQDESVVDDSQLPKDRFSAERLKGVDSTLKIQPAELGDSAMYLCASSFSGTGPFEQYFGPGTRLTVT.

The gene calls are TRBV12-3 or TRBV12-4 and TRBJ1-2; D gene ambiguous. V shed 3 bases and J shed 3 bases, with 8 bases lying between them. The CDR3 spans 13 residues. The CDR3 is CASSFVGDYGYTF. Here the CDR3 DNA reads TGTGCCAGCAGTTTTGTAGGAGACTATGGCTACACCTTC.

In the case of this clonotype: A much bigger clone sits one base away, suggesting this may be a read error. The V and J genes are TRBV4-2 and TRBJ2-7; possible D gene TRBD2, 7 bases. This CDR3 is built from 17 residues. Germline CDR1 and CDR2: LGHNA and YNFKEQ. Deletions cut 0 bases from V and 5 bases from J, with 20 bases between. CDR3 amino acids: CASSQDGGGGGPDEQYF. The CDR3 nucleotides are TGTGCCAGCAGCCAAGATGGGGGAGGGGGAGGGCCGGACGAGCAGTACTTC.

A note on this clonotype: It may be a read error: a sequence one base away is much more abundant. This chain's CDR3 is CANSYQAGPYEQYF. Here the CDR3 DNA reads TGTGCCAACAGTTACCAAGCGGGGCCCTACGAGCAGTACTTC. The chain uses TRBV6-2 or TRBV6-3 and TRBJ2-7, with 7 positions matching TRBD2. CDR3 length equals 14 residues. Germline V gene sequence: CDR1 MNHEY, CDR2 SVGEGT.

This clonotype showed up just a few times. A clone one base away is much larger, so this may be a read error. The chain couples TRBV12-3 or TRBV12-4 to TRBJ1-5, with D unresolved. CDR3 length: 13 amino acids. The CDR3 is CVSSLHSNQPQHF. CDR3 sequence (DNA): TGTGTCAGCAGTTTACACAGCAATCAGCCCCAGCATTTT.

This clonotype appeared a few times. CDR3 nucleotide sequence: TGTGCCAGCAGTTACTCGGTGTCAGGGGTTGGCTACACCTTC. As protein: CASSYSVSGVGYTF. The chain combines TRBV6-2 or TRBV6-3 with TRBJ1-2, with a weak D call TRBD1 (6 bases). CDR3 length: 14 residues. CDR1 is MNHEY and CDR2 is SVGEGT in the germline V gene. V was cut by 0 bases and J by 7 bases, with 12 bases left in between.

The rearrangement links TRBV4-1 to TRBJ2-1; D may be TRBD2 (5 bases). This CDR3 is built from 17 residues. Trimming took off 0 bases at V and 3 bases at J, with 15 bases between the two ends. The germline CDR1 and CDR2 sequences are MGHRA and YSYEKL. CDR3 bases: TGCGCCAGCAGCCAAGAGATCCATGGGGAGATCTACAATGAGCAGTTCTTC. The encoded protein is CASSQEIHGEIYNEQFF.

Turning to this clonotype: A much larger clone lies a single base off, so this may be a read error. V and J are TRBV6-5 and TRBJ2-1, with D maybe TRBD2 (6 bases). Germline V gives CDR1 MNHEY, CDR2 SVGAGI. This CDR3 has 15 amino acids. The CDR3 spells CASSIAEGSYNEQLF. The CDR3 region has the DNA TGTGCCAGCAGCATAGCGGAGGGCTCCTACAATGAGCAGCTCTTC.

Remarks on this clonotype: Mismatch with germline at one junction end may stem from a read error. This rearrangement joins TRBV4-2 to TRBJ2-3; TRBD2 agrees at 9 bases. The CDR3 is made up of 15 amino acids. CDR1 is LGHNA and CDR2 is YNFKEQ in the germline V gene. The chain's CDR3 is CAGSQTSGGTDTQYF. Written as DNA, the CDR3 is TGTGCCGGCAGCCAGACTAGCGGAGGCACAGATACGCAGTATTTT.

The V and J genes are TRBV7-9 and TRBJ2-7; D not certain. The germline V and J ends were trimmed by 8 bases and 1 base, with 12 bases remaining between them. Germline V CDR1 and CDR2: SEHNR, FQNEAQ (reference sequence). The CDR3 is made up of 13 amino acids. The CDR3 reads CASSRTESYEQYF. CDR3 sequence (DNA): TGTGCCAGCTCGAGAACGGAATCCTACGAGCAGTACTTC. The variable domain in full, completed from reference TRBV7-9 and TRBJ2-7, reads DTGVSQNPRHKITKRGQNVTFRCDPISEHNRLYWYRQTLGQGPEFLTYFQNEAQLEKSRLLSDRFSAERPKGSFSTLEIQRTEQGDSAMYLCASSRTESYEQYFGPGTRLTVT.

As for this clonotype: Since the CDR3 does not end with the conserved phenylalanine or tryptophan, this likely comes from a read error. CDR3 nucleotide sequence: TGTGCCAGCAGCATATGGGGTGGGGTGGGCAATGAGCAGTTCTTA. Residues: CASSIWGGVGNEQFL. This chain uses TRBV11-2 with TRBJ2-1; D remains ambiguous. The CDR3 covers 15 residues. CDR1 SGHAT and CDR2 FQNNGV come from the germline V gene. V was clipped by 5 bases and J by 6 bases, with 17 bases between them.

Turning to this clonotype: A read error may account for a junction end that differs from germline. This chain joins TRBV6-1 and TRBJ2-7; perhaps TRBD2 as D (7 bases). This CDR3 region has 13 residues. The germline gives CDR1 MNHNS, CDR2 SASEGT. CDR3 sequence (DNA): TGTACCAGCAGTGAAGCGCGGGGGACAGAGCAGTACTTC. Encoded protein: CTSSEARGTEQYF.

The CDR3 protein is CASSSIAGVSGELFF. For the CDR3, the DNA is TGTGCCAGCAGCTCAATAGCGGGAGTTTCCGGGGAGCTGTTTTTT. The gene calls are TRBV7-8 and TRBJ2-2; 9 bases are shared with TRBD2. V shed 4 bases and J 6 bases; nucleotides not matched to a gene: 6. There are 15 residues in the CDR3. From germline, CDR1 is SGHVS and CDR2 FQNEAQ.

On this clonotype: This may come from a read error, since a much larger clone is one base off. The V call is TRBV4-3, the J call TRBJ1-2; possible D gene TRBD1, 5 bases. CDR1 and CDR2 (germline): LGHNA, YSLEER. This CDR3 contains 16 residues. This CDR3 reads CASRQEGRVGHYGYTF. Here the CDR3 DNA reads TGCGCCAGCAGACAAGAAGGGCGTGTGGGGCACTATGGCTACACCTTC.

This chain joins TRBV14 and TRBJ2-1; the match to TRBD2 covers 10 bases. V gave up 4 bases and J gave up 6 bases; unmatched junction bases: 6. The CDR3 has 15 amino acids. CDR1 and CDR2 (germline): SGHDN, FVKESK. CDR3 sequence (DNA): TGTGCCAGCAGCCCAATTACTAGCGGGGCCAATGAGCAGTTCTTC. Residues: CASSPITSGANEQFF. Variable domain in full (rest from reference TRBV14 and TRBJ2-1): EAGVTQFPSHSVIEKGQTVTLRCDPISGHDNLYWYRRVMGKEIKFLLHFVKESKQDESGMPNNRFLAERTGGTYSTLKVQPAELEDSGVYFCASSPITSGANEQFFGPGTRLTVL.

Details on this clonotype: A junction boundary mismatches the germline segment, possibly from a read error. The J gene is TRBJ2-1, the V gene TRBV7-8; 7 bases align to TRBD2. The CDR3 has 17 residues. Germline V lookup: CDR1 SGHVS, CDR2 FQNEAQ. The CDR3 coding sequence is TGTGCCAGCAGTTTAGCAGTAGCGGGTAGCTCCTACAATGAGCAGTTCTTC. This encodes CASSLAVAGSSYNEQFF.

In this sample, this clonotype turned up many times. The rearrangement uses TRBV29-1 and TRBJ2-5; 9 bases match TRBD1. Germline loops: CDR1 SQVTM, CDR2 ANQGSEA. The V segment lost 1 base and the J segment 4 bases; nucleotides outside the gene matches: 7. The CDR3 is 15 residues long. Written as DNA, the CDR3 is TGCAGCGTTGAAGTAACAGGGGGCGTTCCAGAGACCCAGTACTTC. Encoded protein: CSVEVTGGVPETQYF.

At least ten counts were recorded for this clonotype. The chain uses TRBV12-3 or TRBV12-4 and TRBJ2-5, with 8 positions matching TRBD1. CDR3 length: 13 amino acids. Trimming at V came to 5 bases and at J to 7 bases, leaving 6 bases not matched to a gene. The CDR3 DNA sequence: TGTGCCAGCAGTCCTCAGGGGGCCGGGACCCAGTACTTC. Protein product: CASSPQGAGTQYF.

This clonotype has ten or more counts. The J gene is TRBJ1-2, the V gene TRBV6-1; D is unresolved. This CDR3 comprises 13 residues. In germline, CDR1 is MNHNS, CDR2 SASEGT. Trimming shortened V by 7 bases and J by 7 bases, and 16 bases separated the two germline ends. The CDR3 loop reads CASTPRTIPGYTF. The DNA for the CDR3 is TGTGCCAGCACTCCCCGGACCATCCCTGGCTACACCTTC.

About this clonotype itself: A much larger clonotype is one base distant, so this may be a read error. This sequence joins TRBV12-3 or TRBV12-4 and TRBJ1-3; D ambiguous. The CDR3 is 17 amino acids. Trimming cost V 3 bases and J 0 bases, with 15 bases left between them. The CDR3 spells CASSLKVTLTSGNTIYF. The CDR3 DNA reads TGTGCCAGCAGTTTGAAGGTCACACTTACCTCTGGAAACACCATATATTTT.